The 19 T cell receptor beta chains below were found in one sample sequenced in a study of blood T cells in healthy people across ages. A J-beta primer mix and a sample-barcoded 5' primer were used in a second PCR of roughly 7 to 12 cycles. TCRdb fed the 5' RACE reads into MiXCR, producing one record per CDR3 protein. The sample lists 1.8 million or so distinct CDR3 sequences, about 39% occurring once. Input material: blood. The source is a human donor in good health.

This chain links TRBV9 with TRBJ2-1; no clear D. V lost 1 base and J lost 5, with 7 bases in between. There are 13 residues in the CDR3. Germline values: CDR1 SGDLS, CDR2 YYNGEE. The CDR3 loop is CASSVRTDNEQFF. CDR3 in DNA: TGTGCCAGCAGCGTAAGGACGGACAATGAGCAGTTCTTC.

This clonotype was counted only a few times. This rearrangement joins TRBV12-3 or TRBV12-4 to TRBJ2-7; 8 bases are a match to TRBD1. The V and J ends lost 4 bases and 10 bases, in that order; junction bases with no gene match: 9. The CDR3 totals 13 residues. The CDR3 spells CASSSDPGQGQYF. CDR3 nucleotide sequence: TGTGCCAGCAGTTCGGACCCCGGACAGGGACAGTACTTC.

The chain combines TRBV6-6 with TRBJ2-6; TRBD1 agrees at 8 bases. The V gene end was trimmed by 4 bases and the J gene end by 3 bases; junction bases not matched to a gene: 2. CDR3 size: 15 residues. CDR1 is MNHNY, CDR2 SVGAGI, per germline (reference sequence). CDR3 bases: TGTGCCAGCAGTTCAGGGGGCCGTGGGGCCAACGTCCTGACTTTC. Its protein product is CASSSGGRGANVLTF.

Concerning this clonotype: At one end the junction does not follow the germline gene, possibly because of a read error. The chain recombines TRBV5-1 with TRBJ2-1; weak D call: TRBD2 (7 bases). The CDR3 extends over 16 amino acids. The germline V gene has CDR1 SGHRS and CDR2 YFSETQ. Here the CDR3 reads CANSNDGGASYNEQFF. The CDR3, as DNA: TGCGCCAACAGCAATGATGGGGGGGCTTCCTACAATGAGCAGTTCTTC.

This clonotype was recorded a few times. The V call is TRBV20-1, the J call TRBJ2-7; D unresolved. The CDR3 spans 14 residues. Trimming shortened V by 0 bases and J by 4 bases, and 13 bases separated the two germline ends. CDR1 is DFQATT and CDR2 is SNEGSKA in the germline V gene (reference sequence). The CDR3 DNA sequence: TGCAGTGCTAGAGAGTCACCGGACCAATACGAGCAGTACTTC. Residues: CSARESPDQYEQYF.

This chain links TRBV4-1 with TRBJ1-1; tentatively, D is TRBD1 (6 bases). This CDR3 is 15 amino acids long. Trimming took off 4 bases at V and 1 base at J, with 13 bases between the two ends. Germline CDR1 MGHRA, CDR2 YSYEKL. Here the CDR3 DNA reads TGCGCCAGCAGCCGAGCTTCCAGGGGGAACACTGAAGCTTTCTTT. Protein: CASSRASRGNTEAFF.

The CDR3 sequence is CASSPGGVEAFF. DNA for the CDR3: TGTGCCAGCTCACCAGGAGGCGTTGAAGCTTTCTTT. V usage is TRBV18 and J usage is TRBJ1-1; D remains ambiguous. CDR3 length: 12 residues. The V and J ends lost 2 bases and 7 bases respectively, with 8 bases between them. From germline, CDR1 is KGHSH and CDR2 LQKENI.

This clonotype was seen a few times. J is TRBJ2-5 and V is TRBV9; D possibly corresponds to TRBD1 (5 bases). The CDR3 covers 13 residues. Trimming removed 2 bases from V and 4 bases from J, with 9 bases in between. Germline V lookup: CDR1 SGDLS, CDR2 YYNGEE. CDR3 nucleotide sequence: TGTGCCAGCAGCGTTATAGGGGCAGAGACCCAGTACTTC. Encoded protein: CASSVIGAETQYF. The whole variable domain, filled in from reference TRBV9 and TRBJ2-5, reads DSGVTQTPKHLITATGQRVTLRCSPRSGDLSVYWYQQSLDQGLQFLIQYYNGEERAKGNILERFSAQQFPDLHSELNLSSLELGDSALYFCASSVIGAETQYFGPGTRLLVL.

Comments on this clonotype: An end of the junction does not agree with germline; a read error may underlie this. The V gene is TRBV28, the J gene TRBJ2-1; 7 bases map to TRBD1. The germline V gene encodes CDR1 MDHEN and CDR2 SYDVKM. The CDR3 consists of 13 residues. CDR3 in amino acids: CASTGQNYSEQFF. As DNA, the CDR3 is TGTGCCAGCACGGGACAGAATTACAGTGAGCAGTTCTTC. Based on the CDR3 plus reference TRBV28 and TRBJ2-1, the full variable domain is DVKVTQSSRYLVKRTGEKVFLECVQDMDHENMFWYRQDPGLGLRLIYFSYDVKMKEKGDIPEGYSVSREKKERFSLILESASTNQTSMYLCASTGQNYSEQFFGPGTRLTVL.

This chain links TRBV27 with TRBJ2-1; 9 bases agree with TRBD1. TRBJ2-7 explains the end of the DNA better; the J call may be wrong. Looked up from germline, CDR1 is MNHEY and CDR2 is SMNVEV (reference sequence). This CDR3 region has 15 residues. The CDR3 sequence is CASSPSDRGPREQYF. The DNA of the CDR3 is TGTGCCAGCAGTCCGTCGGACAGGGGCCCTCGGGAGCAGTACTTC.

This clonotype has just a few counts. V usage is TRBV27 and J usage is TRBJ2-4, with a tentative D call TRBD2 (5 bases). Trimming took 3 bases from V and 0 from J, leaving 6 bases between them. Germline loops: CDR1 MNHEY, CDR2 SMNVEV (reference sequence). The CDR3 is 14 residues long. In DNA form, the CDR3 reads TGTGCCAGCAGTTTTGGGAGAGCCAAAAACATTCAGTACTTC. Encoded protein: CASSFGRAKNIQYF.

The chain carries TRBV20-1 and TRBJ2-2; D possibly corresponds to TRBD1 (6 bases). V dropped 3 bases and J dropped 3 bases, with 11 bases sitting between them. Germline V gene sequence: CDR1 DFQATT, CDR2 SNEGSKA (reference sequence). This CDR3 is built from 14 residues. The chain's CDR3 is CSARGASYTGELFF. In DNA form, the CDR3 reads TGCAGTGCTAGGGGGGCCAGCTACACCGGGGAGCTGTTTTTT.

V usage is TRBV30 and J usage is TRBJ1-2, with D perhaps TRBD1 (5 bases). The CDR3 is 13 residues long. Trimming pared 8 bases from V and 4 bases from J, leaving 17 bases between. CDR1 and CDR2 (germline): GTSNPN, SVGIG (reference sequence). The CDR3 DNA is TGTGCCCACACAAAGGAAGACAGCTATGGCTACACCTTC. It yields the protein CAHTKEDSYGYTF.

This clonotype was counted a few times. The rearrangement uses TRBV6-5 and TRBJ1-2; 7 bases fit TRBD1. The CDR3 sequence is 14 residues long. Looked up from germline, CDR1 is MNHEY and CDR2 is SVGAGI. Trimming removed 0 bases from V and 6 bases from J; junction bases left unmatched: 4. The CDR3 sequence: CASSYSPTGDGYTF. DNA of the CDR3: TGTGCCAGCAGTTACTCGCCTACAGGGGATGGCTACACCTTC.

The chain carries TRBV7-2 and TRBJ2-7; D uncertain. TRBJ2-5 explains the end of the DNA better; the J call may be wrong. Per the germline V gene, CDR1 is SGHTA and CDR2 is FQGNSA. The CDR3 totals 15 residues. The CDR3 bases are TGTGCCAGCAGCGGCGCCGAACGCTATACGGAGACCCAGTACTTC. This codes for CASSGAERYTETQYF.

This clonotype was observed a handful of times. The chain combines TRBV20-1 with TRBJ1-5; D uncertain. The CDR3 totals 11 residues. Germline loops: CDR1 DFQATT, CDR2 SNEGSKA (reference sequence). Trimming shortened V by 4 bases and J by 9 bases, and 10 bases separated the two germline ends. The CDR3 loop reads CSATTGGPQHF. CDR3 bases: TGCAGTGCTACTACTGGAGGGCCCCAGCATTTT.

This clonotype was picked up a small number of times. This chain joins TRBV19 and TRBJ1-1; no firm D call. This CDR3 region has 13 residues. Germline V gives CDR1 LNHDA, CDR2 SQIVND (reference sequence). Trimming stripped 7 bases from V and 3 bases from J, with 12 bases between. This CDR3 reads CASTYQIDTEAFF. The CDR3 DNA is TGTGCCAGTACCTATCAGATTGACACTGAAGCTTTCTTT.

Turning to this clonotype: One end of the junction is discordant with germline, which a read error may explain. The rearrangement uses TRBV7-3 and TRBJ2-1, with 13 bases identical to TRBD2. This CDR3 is built from 16 residues. CDR1 is SGHTA and CDR2 is FQGTGA in the germline V gene. The CDR3 sequence: CASSITGLAGTNEQFF. CDR3 coding DNA: TGTGCCAGCAGCATAACGGGACTAGCGGGGACTAATGAGCAGTTCTTC.

Only a few counts were recorded for this clonotype. The chain uses TRBV5-1 and TRBJ1-1; D call uncertain. V was trimmed by 4 bases and J by 5 bases, leaving 15 bases between them. This CDR3 is 14 amino acids long. Germline V lookup: CDR1 SGHRS, CDR2 YFSETQ. The CDR3 nucleotides are TGCGCCAGCAGCCACACCCTCAAAGGTACTGAAGCTTTCTTT. This sequence encodes CASSHTLKGTEAFF.